This passage covers 24 T cell receptor beta chains from one sample sequenced in a study of radiation and T cells in renal cell carcinoma. The method was immunoSEQ multiplex PCR; TCRdb's version includes in-frame clones alone and lacks a portion of them. The table lists about 130,000 clones, roughly 88% of them singletons. Time point denoted: baseline pretreatment blood. The treatment denotes: 15 Gy SBRT to primary tumor, nephrectomy 4 weeks later. The material was blood, obtained from a patient whose treatment included radiotherapy and nephrectomy. The receptors come from a woman between 45 and 60 years old with renal cell carcinoma.

This clone was observed a single time. The rearrangement joins TRBV11-1 to TRBJ2-7; 8 nucleotides match TRBD1. Germline CDR1 SGHAT, CDR2 FQDESV (reference sequence). The V gene end was trimmed by 5 bases and the J gene end by 0 bases; junction bases not matched to a gene: 6. The CDR3 has 15 amino acids. The CDR3 DNA follows: TGTGCCAGCAGCCGACAGGGGACAGTCTCCTACGAGCAGTACTTC. Protein product: CASSRQGTVSYEQYF.

V usage is TRBV6-1 and J usage is TRBJ1-6; D gene uncertain. The CDR3 totals 15 residues. Trimming pared 5 bases from V and 7 bases from J, leaving 15 bases between. Per the germline V gene, CDR1 is MNHNS and CDR2 is SASEGT. As DNA, the CDR3 is TGTGCCAGCAGTTCGATGGACGGTAGGAATTCACCCCTCCACTTT. It specifies CASSSMDGRNSPLHF.

The chain uses TRBV12-5 and TRBJ1-5; the match to TRBD1 covers 7 bases. The CDR3 has 14 residues. Germline-derived CDR1 and CDR2 are LGHNT and FRNRAP. Trimming at V came to 3 bases and at J to 5 bases, leaving 4 bases not matched to a gene. The CDR3 here is CASGFGTDYQPQHF. The CDR3 bases are TGTGCTAGTGGTTTTGGGACAGACTATCAGCCCCAGCATTTT.

This chain joins TRBV9 and TRBJ1-6; D remains ambiguous. V shed 0 bases and J shed 9 bases, with 7 bases lying between them. Germline V gene lookup returns CDR1 SGDLS and CDR2 YYNGEE. This CDR3 comprises 13 residues. CDR3 amino acids: CASSVVPTSPLHF. The CDR3, as DNA: TGTGCCAGCAGCGTAGTCCCAACTTCACCCCTCCACTTT.

V and J are TRBV6-1 and TRBJ1-2; 7 nucleotides match TRBD1. V lost 6 bases, J lost 5 bases, and 12 bases stayed unmatched. The CDR3 runs 15 residues. Germline CDR1 MNHNS, CDR2 SASEGT. CDR3 sequence reads: CASRGDRESPYGYTF. CDR3 DNA sequence: TGTGCCAGCAGGGGAGACAGGGAGAGTCCTTATGGCTACACCTTC.

This clone appeared a single time. The rearrangement joins TRBV4-1 to TRBJ2-1, with 8 bases lining up with TRBD1. Germline V gene data show CDR1 as MGHRA and CDR2 as YSYEKL. The CDR3 length is 13 residues. V was clipped by 0 bases and J by 14 bases; unmatched bases: 6. CDR3 protein: CASSQDRGTGEFF. Written as DNA, the CDR3 is TGCGCCAGCAGCCAAGATCGAGGGACAGGCGAGTTCTTC.

The chain couples TRBV7-2 to TRBJ1-1, with D possibly being TRBD1 (5 bases). CDR3 size: 16 residues. Germline CDR1 reads SGHTA; CDR2 reads FQGNSA. V lost 7 bases to trimming and J lost 1 base, with 19 bases between them. The chain's CDR3 is CASKNFGGGSNTEAFF. CDR3 in DNA: TGTGCCAGCAAAAACTTTGGGGGAGGTTCGAACACTGAAGCTTTCTTT. Full variable domain (rest looked up from reference TRBV7-2 and TRBJ1-1): GAGVSQSPSNKVTEKGKDVELRCDPISGHTALYWYRQSLGQGLEFLIYFQGNSAPDKSGLPSDRFSAERTGGSVSTLTIQRTQQEDSAVYLCASKNFGGGSNTEAFFGQGTRLTVV.

This sequence joins TRBV29-1 and TRBJ1-2; the D is unclear. CDR3 size: 12 residues. Per germline, CDR1 SQVTM and CDR2 ANQGSEA. Trimming took off 0 bases at V and 10 bases at J, with 12 bases between the two ends. CDR3 coding DNA: TGCAGCGTTGAAGATTGGAAGGGCGCCTACACCTTC. The encoded protein is CSVEDWKGAYTF.

This sequence joins TRBV5-1 and TRBJ1-2, with D perhaps TRBD1 (6 bases). The CDR3 totals 12 residues. Germline V gives CDR1 SGHRS, CDR2 YFSETQ. Trimming stripped 4 bases from V and 2 bases from J, with 6 bases between. CDR3: CASSGQNYGYTF. CDR3 nucleotide sequence: TGCGCCAGCAGCGGACAGAACTATGGCTACACCTTC.

This chain links TRBV4-3 with TRBJ2-1, with D maybe TRBD2 (5 bases). The germline gives CDR1 LGHNA, CDR2 YSLEER. V gave up 4 bases and J gave up 1 base, with 11 bases separating them. The CDR3 sequence is 15 residues long. The CDR3 DNA reads as TGCGCCAGCAGCCCTCGGGATCGTTCCTACAATGAGCAGTTCTTC. Its translation is CASSPRDRSYNEQFF.

V usage is TRBV29-1 and J usage is TRBJ2-7; 9 bases are shared with TRBD1. Germline trimming cut 4 bases from V and 6 bases from J; bases unmatched to any gene: 4. Looked up from germline, CDR1 is SQVTM and CDR2 is ANQGSEA. The CDR3 runs to 12 residues. The CDR3 nucleotides are TGCAGCGTTGCCGGGACAGGGATCGAGCAGTACTTC. Translating gives CSVAGTGIEQYF.

The rearrangement joins TRBV28 to TRBJ2-2; D is ambiguous. The CDR3 is made up of 16 amino acids. Trimming left V 1 base short and J 6 bases short, with 15 bases between. CDR1 and CDR2 from the germline V gene are MDHEN and SYDVKM. The CDR3 here is CASSLLGPSNAGELFF. CDR3 coding DNA: TGTGCCAGCAGTTTATTGGGTCCCTCAAACGCCGGGGAGCTGTTTTTT.

This clone is labeled medium-sized. The rearrangement joins TRBV6-5 to TRBJ2-2; D is undetermined. The CDR3 consists of 15 residues. CDR1 is MNHEY and CDR2 is SVGAGI in the germline V gene. V was clipped by 0 bases and J by 4 bases, with 9 bases between them. The CDR3 sequence is CASSYSASSTGELFF. DNA of the CDR3: TGTGCCAGCAGTTACTCGGCCTCGAGCACCGGGGAGCTGTTTTTT.

This clone was detected once. The chain employs TRBV18 and TRBJ1-3; TRBD1 matches at 7 bases. CDR1 is KGHSH and CDR2 is LQKENI in the germline V gene. The CDR3 length is 14 residues. Trimming cost V 4 bases and J 3 bases; bases outside gene matches: 3. CDR3 region: CASSQGTDGNTIYF. DNA of the CDR3: TGTGCCAGCTCACAAGGGACAGATGGAAACACCATATATTTT.

V gene TRBV5-1 combines with J gene TRBJ2-1; 8 nucleotides line up with TRBD1. Germline trimming cut 2 bases from V and 8 bases from J; bases unmatched to any gene: 9. CDR1 SGHRS and CDR2 YFSETQ come from the germline V gene. The CDR3 has 15 residues. The CDR3 sequence is CASSLRSRGLDEQFF. The DNA for the CDR3 is TGCGCCAGCAGCTTACGTTCCAGGGGGCTGGATGAGCAGTTCTTC.

The chain is built from TRBV19 and TRBJ1-5; D is unclear. Per germline, CDR1 LNHDA and CDR2 SQIVND (reference sequence). V was pared by 0 bases and J by 5 bases, with 5 bases between. This CDR3 has 13 residues. The CDR3 region is CASSIDMYQPQHF. CDR3 in DNA: TGTGCCAGTAGTATAGATATGTATCAGCCCCAGCATTTT.

The chain has TRBV25-1 and TRBJ2-3, with D tentatively TRBD2 (6 bases). Trimming took 7 bases from V and 2 from J, leaving 16 bases between them. The CDR3 runs to 15 residues. Germline CDR1 MGHDK, CDR2 SYGVNS. This CDR3 is CASTSPREDTDTQYF. CDR3 coding DNA: TGTGCCAGCACGTCGCCCAGGGAGGACACAGATACGCAGTATTTT.

The J gene is TRBJ1-6, the V gene TRBV18; D uncertain. V was trimmed by 2 bases and J by 7 bases, leaving 12 bases between them. Per germline, CDR1 KGHSH and CDR2 LQKENI. The CDR3 is 15 amino acids. CDR3 in DNA: TGTGCCAGCTCACCAATCGAGACGGGGAATTCACCCCTCCACTTT. The encoded protein is CASSPIETGNSPLHF.

J is TRBJ1-1 and V is TRBV20-1; no definite D call. This CDR3 has 11 residues. The ends were cut back, 3 bases at V and 3 bases at J, with 5 bases in the middle. Germline-derived CDR1 and CDR2 are DFQATT and SNEGSKA (reference sequence). CDR3 in DNA: TGCAGTGCTAGTTCCTACACTGAAGCTTTCTTT. Protein sequence: CSASSYTEAFF.

V and J are TRBV5-6 and TRBJ2-7; 7 bases agree with TRBD1. The junction had 8 bases not matched to a gene; V was cut back by 1 base and J by 7 bases. CDR1 SGHDT and CDR2 YYEEEE come from the germline V gene. This CDR3 has 14 residues. Written as DNA, the CDR3 is TGTGCCAGCAGCTTGAGGCCAGGGGGAAGGGAGCAGTACTTC. Its translation is CASSLRPGGREQYF. Variable domain in full (rest from reference TRBV5-6 and TRBJ2-7): DAGVTQSPTHLIKTRGQQVTLRCSPKSGHDTVSWYQQALGQGPQFIFQYYEEEERQRGNFPDRFSGHQFPNYSSELNVNALLLGDSALYLCASSLRPGGREQYFGPGTRLTVT.

CDR3 sequence (DNA): TGTGCCAGCTCCCCCCTGCCCCAGCATTTT. Encoded protein: CASSPLPQHF. The rearrangement uses TRBV18 and TRBJ1-5; D uncertain. This CDR3 spans 10 amino acids. V lost 6 bases, J lost 9 bases, and 6 bases lay in between. Germline values: CDR1 KGHSH, CDR2 LQKENI.

The V call is TRBV6-1, the J call TRBJ1-5; no reliable D call. The CDR3 is 15 amino acids. With 2 bases removed from V and 7 bases from J, the gap between germline ends came to 15 bases. CDR1 is MNHNS and CDR2 is SASEGT in the germline V gene. CDR3 region: CASSEYQVGGQPQHF. For the CDR3, the DNA is TGTGCCAGCAGTGAATACCAAGTCGGAGGCCAGCCCCAGCATTTT.

V gene TRBV5-1 combines with J gene TRBJ2-7, with 8 nucleotides matching TRBD1. Trimming cost V 3 bases and J 2 bases; bases outside gene matches: 7. The CDR3 extends over 15 amino acids. The germline CDR1 and CDR2 sequences are SGHRS and YFSETQ. The CDR3 nucleotides are TGCGCCAGCAGCTCGCTTGCGGGACAGGCCTACGAGCAGTACTTC. It translates to CASSSLAGQAYEQYF.

In DNA form, the CDR3 reads TGCAGTGCTAAAACAGATACGCAGTATTTT. Residues: CSAKTDTQYF. The chain has TRBV20-1 and TRBJ2-3, with D unclear. Trimming removed 4 bases at V and 3 bases at J, with 2 bases between. The CDR3 contains 10 residues. CDR1 is DFQATT, CDR2 SNEGSKA, per germline (reference sequence).